Listed here are 14 T cell receptor beta chains from one sample, sequenced in a study of T cells in localized non-small cell lung cancer. The method was immunoSEQ multiplex PCR; TCRdb's version includes in-frame clones alone and lacks a portion of them. The repertoire holds 70,000 or so clones, with around 85% as singletons. Sequenced material: peripheral blood, taken before any cancer treatment. The receptors originated from a female donor at least 60 years old with stage I lung adenocarcinoma.

This clone was observed a few times. The gene calls are TRBV19 and TRBJ2-1; 11 positions match TRBD2. This CDR3 is built from 13 residues. Germline-derived CDR1 and CDR2 are LNHDA and SQIVND (reference sequence). The junction had 3 bases not matched to a gene; V was cut back by 8 bases and J by 6 bases. The CDR3 DNA reads as TGTGCCAGTTCTCTAGCGGGGGGCAATGAGCAGTTCTTC. It is translated as CASSLAGGNEQFF.

This clone was counted between two and nine times. The chain carries TRBV7-8 and TRBJ1-1, with D hard to call. Trimming removed 4 bases at V and 4 bases at J, with 13 bases between. Germline V lookup: CDR1 SGHVS, CDR2 FQNEAQ. The CDR3 is 14 residues long. The CDR3 is CASSSPRRGTEAFF. For the CDR3, the DNA is TGTGCCAGCAGCTCACCAAGACGGGGCACTGAAGCTTTCTTT.

V usage is TRBV11-2 and J usage is TRBJ2-5; D ambiguous. The CDR3 sequence is 13 residues long. Trimming shortened V by 1 base and J by 0 bases, and 3 bases separated the two germline ends. Looked up from germline, CDR1 is SGHAT and CDR2 is FQNNGV. The CDR3 protein is CASSLGYQETQYF. The CDR3 DNA follows: TGTGCCAGCAGCTTAGGGTACCAAGAGACCCAGTACTTC.

This rearrangement joins TRBV4-3 to TRBJ2-5; TRBD1 matches at 11 bases. CDR1 LGHNA and CDR2 YSLEER come from the germline V gene. The CDR3 extends over 15 amino acids. The V gene end was trimmed by 5 bases and the J gene end by 1 base; junction bases not matched to a gene: 3. In DNA form, the CDR3 reads TGCGCCAGCAGCTGGGACAGGGGGGTCCAAGAGACCCAGTACTTC. Its protein product is CASSWDRGVQETQYF.

This clone showed up just a few times. The chain combines TRBV5-1 with TRBJ1-1; D is unresolved. There are 12 residues in the CDR3. Germline values: CDR1 SGHRS, CDR2 YFSETQ. V lost 5 bases and J 1 base, leaving 6 bases between the germline ends. The CDR3 protein is CASRTQNTEAFF. In DNA, the CDR3 is TGCGCCAGCAGAACACAGAACACTGAAGCTTTCTTT.

The rearrangement joins TRBV7-8 to TRBJ2-1; D ambiguous. V shed 1 base and J shed 0 bases, with 10 bases lying between them. Germline V gives CDR1 SGHVS, CDR2 FQNEAQ. The CDR3 has 16 residues. The CDR3 DNA is TGTGCCAGCAGCTTAGACGACTCCAGCTCCTACAATGAGCAGTTCTTC. Translation gives CASSLDDSSSYNEQFF.

The V gene is TRBV18, the J gene TRBJ1-5; no clear D. Germline loops: CDR1 KGHSH, CDR2 LQKENI. Trimming removed 6 bases at V and 6 bases at J, with 12 bases between. This CDR3 contains 13 residues. DNA of the CDR3: TGTGCCAGCTCGGGAACTGTGGGTCAGCCCCAGCATTTT. It translates to CASSGTVGQPQHF.

The rearrangement links TRBV19 to TRBJ2-1; no reliable D call. The CDR3 sequence is 12 residues long. Germline-derived CDR1 and CDR2 are LNHDA and SQIVND (reference sequence). Deletions cut 7 bases from V and 7 bases from J, with 11 bases between. CDR3: CASISDGNEQFF. As DNA, the CDR3 is TGTGCCAGTATATCAGATGGGAATGAGCAGTTCTTC. Variable domain in full (rest from reference TRBV19 and TRBJ2-1): DGGITQSPKYLFRKEGQNVTLSCEQNLNHDAMYWYRQDPGQGLRLIYYSQIVNDFQKGDIAEGYSVSREKKESFPLTVTSAQKNPTAFYLCASISDGNEQFFGPGTRLTVL.

The rearrangement uses TRBV7-2 and TRBJ2-5, with D hard to call. This CDR3 has 14 amino acids. The V and J ends lost 2 bases and 3 bases respectively, with 10 bases between them. Germline V gene sequence: CDR1 SGHTA, CDR2 FQGNSA. CDR3 residues: CASSLPYRKETQYF. CDR3 nucleotide sequence: TGTGCCAGCAGCTTACCGTACAGAAAAGAGACCCAGTACTTC.

The V gene is TRBV6-6, the J gene TRBJ1-4; TRBD1 might be the D (6 bases). The length of the CDR3 is 14 residues. Germline lookup yields CDR1 MNHNY and CDR2 SVGAGI (reference sequence). V lost 4 bases and J 5 bases, leaving 11 bases between the germline ends. The CDR3 region is CASSSRTVNEKLFF. The CDR3 DNA follows: TGTGCCAGCAGTTCCCGGACAGTGAATGAAAAACTGTTTTTT.

The CDR3 is CSAGATPLNTEAFF. CDR3 bases: TGCAGCGCTGGGGCAACACCCTTGAACACTGAAGCTTTCTTT. This chain joins TRBV29-1 and TRBJ1-1; possible D gene TRBD1, 5 bases. This CDR3 contains 14 residues. CDR1 is SQVTM, CDR2 ANQGSEA, per germline. Trimming removed 7 bases from V and 0 bases from J, with 15 bases in between.

This chain uses TRBV6-6 with TRBJ1-1, with 7 bases fitting TRBD1. The CDR3 has 15 residues. J lost 8 bases, V lost 2 bases, and 11 bases had no gene match. CDR1 is MNHNY, CDR2 SVGAGI, per germline (reference sequence). Here the CDR3 reads CASSYARGAQSEAFF. The CDR3 coding sequence is TGTGCCAGCAGTTACGCCAGGGGGGCGCAATCCGAAGCTTTCTTT.

The chain recombines TRBV25-1 with TRBJ1-5, with D hard to call. Germline CDR1 is MGHDK and CDR2 is SYGVNS. The germline V and J ends were trimmed by 1 base and 2 bases, with 12 bases remaining between them. CDR3 length equals 16 residues. CDR3 nucleotides: TGTGCCAGCAGTGAATCCCGAAGGGCGCGCAATCAGCCCCAGCATTTT. Encoded protein: CASSESRRARNQPQHF.

For this clone: This sample includes further DNA sequences coding for the same CDR3. V gene TRBV19 combines with J gene TRBJ1-2; D gene ambiguous. V was pared by 6 bases and J by 4 bases, with 9 bases between. This CDR3 has 12 residues. CDR1 is LNHDA, CDR2 SQIVND, per germline (reference sequence). The CDR3 is CASRDRGYGYTF. In DNA, the CDR3 is TGTGCCAGTAGGGACCGAGGCTATGGCTACACCTTC.